The T cell receptor beta chain described here comes from a study of CD4 T cells in relation to SARS-CoV-2 and coronaviruses. The wider study: Convalescent patients were about eight males and a few females; two were Hispanic. Crossreactive spike epitopes shared across donors were mapped to their HLA restriction.

Some clones are missing from TCRdb's copy, which holds only in-frame ones; the method was immunoSEQ multiplex PCR. The profile covers about 56,000 clones, with about 91% appearing a single time and under 0.4% taken by the ten largest. As to this clone: Its matching antigen is unknown.

General observations from the study: Samples before the pandemic and after infection were not matched within any donor.

The TCR sequence derives from an adult with COVID-19. Sequenced input: naive CD4+ T cells from PBMCs. This sample's subset: naive CD4+ T cells isolated by negative enrichment.

The CDR3 bases are TGTGCCAGCAGCTTAGTCCTCGAGCGGACCTCCTACAATGAGCAGTTCTTC. Translated: CASSLVLERTSYNEQFF. The V call is TRBV11-3, the J call TRBJ2-1, with a possible D match to TRBD2 (5 bases). The CDR3 is 17 residues long. Germline V CDR1 and CDR2: SGHNT, YENEEA. The germline V and J ends were trimmed by 1 base and 0 bases, with 13 bases remaining between them.